These T cell receptor beta chains were read from a single sample in a study of long-term antiretroviral therapy in people with HIV. Sequencing used immunoSEQ multiplex PCR; TCRdb keeps in-frame clones, though not all of them. The data contain 19,000 or so clones, around 74% of them singletons. Sequences were derived from unsorted PBMCs, sampled at the start of antiretroviral therapy. These receptors were collected from a man aged 25 to 40 with HIV. CDR3s include the opening cysteine and the closing phenylalanine or tryptophan. Fields, in order: J gene, V gene, D gene, clone size, CDR3 DNA, CDR3 protein. D genes are given only for firm matches. The size field is filled for only some rows; it gives once, few, many or a size class.

J gene: TRBJ2-1
V gene: TRBV7-2
D gene: TRBD1
clone size: -
CDR3 DNA: TGTGCCAGCAGCCGGAAGACAGGGGGCTACAATGAGCAGTTCTTC
CDR3 protein: CASSRKTGGYNEQFF

J gene: TRBJ1-4
V gene: TRBV9
D gene: -
clone size: -
CDR3 DNA: TGTGCCAGCAGCGTAGAAGGGTCAACTAATGAAAAACTGTTTTTT
CDR3 protein: CASSVEGSTNEKLFF

J gene: TRBJ2-3
V gene: TRBV7-2
D gene: -
clone size: -
CDR3 DNA: TGTGCCAGCAGCTTAACCGGGCCAGGGGGCACAGATACGCAGTATTTT
CDR3 protein: CASSLTGPGGTDTQYF

J gene: TRBJ1-2
V gene: TRBV16
D gene: -
clone size: once
CDR3 DNA: TGTGCCAGCAGCTTAGACGGATATGGCTACACCTTC
CDR3 protein: CASSLDGYGYTF

J gene: TRBJ2-2
V gene: TRBV5-6
D gene: -
clone size: -
CDR3 DNA: TGTGCCAGCAGTCTCCGGGACTTGAACACCGGGGAGCTGTTTTTT
CDR3 protein: CASSLRDLNTGELFF

J gene: TRBJ2-3
V gene: TRBV11-2
D gene: -
clone size: -
CDR3 DNA: TGTGCCAGCAGCTTAGCACTATTAGGACTCTTGGATACGCAGTATTTT
CDR3 protein: CASSLALLGLLDTQYF

J gene: TRBJ2-7
V gene: TRBV6-1
D gene: TRBD2
clone size: -
CDR3 DNA: TGTGCCAGCCGGCCGTCCGGGACTAGCGTATACGAGCAGTACTTC
CDR3 protein: CASRPSGTSVYEQYF

J gene: TRBJ2-3
V gene: TRBV4-1
D gene: -
clone size: -
CDR3 DNA: TGCGCCAGCAGCCAAGATCAGGGTGCGGGACGGGTGGGGGAAACAGATACGCAGTATTTT
CDR3 protein: CASSQDQGAGRVGETDTQYF

J gene: TRBJ1-5
V gene: TRBV30
D gene: -
clone size: -
CDR3 DNA: TGTGCCTGGAGTGTAGGGACAACTAGCAATCAGCCCCAGCATTTT
CDR3 protein: CAWSVGTTSNQPQHF

J gene: TRBJ2-7
V gene: TRBV7-6
D gene: -
clone size: -
CDR3 DNA: TGTGCCAGCAGCTTCGAGGGGTACGAGCAGTACTTC
CDR3 protein: CASSFEGYEQYF

J gene: TRBJ2-2
V gene: TRBV6-1
D gene: -
clone size: once
CDR3 DNA: TGTGCCAGCATGAGGTACACCGGGGAGCTGTTTTTT
CDR3 protein: CASMRYTGELFF

J gene: TRBJ2-5
V gene: TRBV7-2
D gene: -
clone size: once
CDR3 DNA: TGTGCCAGCAGCTTAGTTGGGCCTGGGATGGCGGTCCAAGAGACCCAGTACTTC
CDR3 protein: CASSLVGPGMAVQETQYF

J gene: TRBJ2-1
V gene: TRBV27
D gene: -
clone size: -
CDR3 DNA: TGTGCCAGCAGTTCCCAAGGGGAAAGCTACAATGAGCAGTTCTTC
CDR3 protein: CASSSQGESYNEQFF

J gene: TRBJ1-4
V gene: TRBV4-2
D gene: -
clone size: -
CDR3 DNA: TGTGCCAGCAGCCCAGGGTCAGGACCCGGAAATGAAAAACTGTTTTTT
CDR3 protein: CASSPGSGPGNEKLFF

J gene: TRBJ2-3
V gene: TRBV7-9
D gene: -
clone size: -
CDR3 DNA: TGTGCCAGCAGCTTAGACACGCAGTATTTT
CDR3 protein: CASSLDTQYF

J gene: TRBJ1-5
V gene: TRBV6-9
D gene: -
clone size: -
CDR3 DNA: TGTGCCGGGCAGGGGCCGCGAGGGAATCAGCCCCAGCATTTT
CDR3 protein: CAGQGPRGNQPQHF

J gene: TRBJ2-2
V gene: TRBV7-9
D gene: -
clone size: medium-sized
CDR3 DNA: TGTGCCAGCAGCTTCGGGGGGGAGCTGTTTTTT
CDR3 protein: CASSFGGELFF